Given below is one T cell receptor beta chain in context. It lacks a known antigen. No per-base quality is available; no much larger clone lies one base away. Libraries were made using bulk RNA-seq. Sequencing was performed on an Illumina HiSeq 2500. Under the source paper's analysis protocol: For the separate targeted TCR-seq dataset, MiXCR version 2.1.5 with default parameters extracted and quantified CDR3 sequences from raw reads. The separate targeted TCR-seq dataset defined each TCR-beta clone by its combination of V gene, J gene and CDR3 sequence. In the separate targeted TCR-seq dataset, clones with fewer than three counts were removed, then only the 90% most strongly expressed clones per sample were retained. In the separate targeted TCR-seq dataset, Treg-Tconv overlap was calculated per tissue as the number of shared clones divided by the total number of Treg clones, multiplied by 100. TCRdb redid the processing of the public reads, applying fastp at Q25 and MiXCR, and retained in-frame beta chains. Under each unique CDR3 protein, matching rows form one entry showing the most common genes and DNA. TCRdb, rather than the study authors, made the V and J calls. The sample table lists several thousand distinct CDR3 sequences, about three quarters of them with a count of one. In total, the top ten clones hold 1.5% to 2% of the sample.

Deletion took 1 base off V and 1 base off J, with a span of 7 bases between the germline ends. The CDR3 numbers 14 residues from cysteine through phenylalanine. Only the CDR3 region is kept as DNA, spanning 42 bases read in frame from base 1. The germline V gene (reference sequence) yields SEHNR for CDR1 and FQNEAQ for CDR2. This sample was taken from a study of draining lymph node invasion in breast cancer (dated by TCRdb to between 2020 and 2021). About the study as a whole: Metastasis in lymph nodes was diagnosed using histology and cytokeratin immunohistochemistry and was confirmed with EpCAM/CD45 flow cytometry. In a separate targeted assay, bulk TCR-beta CDR3 sequencing compared sorted memory regulatory T cells and memory conventional CD4 T cells across breast cancer tissues. From every patient, the primary tumor plus matched non-invaded and tumor-invaded tumor-draining lymph nodes were collected, and both Treg and Tconv subsets were profiled. In the separate targeted TCR sequencing, lymph nodes from a handful of patients were covered, and primary tumors were sequenced for three of those patients. Summary of the overall study and its limitations: TCRs shared between Treg and Tconv subsets were regarded as suggestive, but not proof, of a common clonal origin. Within each tissue, roughly 13-25% of Treg TCRs were also found among Tconvs, a result interpreted as suggesting peripheral Treg induction. The tumor top-100 clone tracking analysis could be carried out in only two patients. Data could not resolve whether Treg conversion occurred in a given organ or whether converted Tregs recirculated between nodes and tumor. According to the targeted TCR-seq data, Tregs appeared to be more clonally expanded than Tconvs in every tissue, and both subsets had lower diversity in tumor than in lymph nodes. Some of the top 100 tumor clones were detected in invaded and non-invaded nodes, suggesting recirculation between tumor and draining nodes.

Memory conventional CD4 T cells were sorted as CD4+ CD45RA- CD25- cells. Tumor-draining lymph nodes were classified as non-invaded or invaded according to absence or presence of metastatic tumor cells. Before staining and sorting, T cells were pre-enriched using a Miltenyi Pan T Cell isolation kit. Immunohistochemistry for estrogen receptor, progesterone receptor, HER2 and Ki-67 was used to characterize the primary tumors. Within a few hours after surgery, the fresh surgical tissue was processed by cutting it into small fragments. The tissue fragments were digested enzymatically for more than 15 minutes with Liberase TL plus DNase and were then passed through a 40-micrometer strainer. After DAPI live/dead staining, sorting was performed on a BD FACS Aria II with roughly 96-99% purity. Sorted cells were lysed in TCL buffer and RNA was purified with a Norgen Single Cell RNA purification kit including DNase treatment.

The sequenced sample consisted of sorted memory CD4+ effector T cells from a lymph node. The meaning of the sample's cell subset or site label: CD45RA-negative sorted CD4+ T cells (memory Tconv or effector/memory Treg). Recombination connected TRBV7-9 to TRBJ1-1; a confident D gene designation cannot be given. The receptor comes from a female donor with luminal breast cancer. The CDR3 region has the sequence CASSLEAGNTEAFF. The sequenced DNA: TGTGCCAGCAGCTTAGAGGCAGGGAACACTGAAGCTTTCTTT.